Each of the 2 T cell receptor beta chains below was sequenced from the same sample in a study of cytomegalovirus exposure and HLA in healthy donors (dated by TCRdb to the late 2010s). Library preparation used the immunoSEQ multiplex PCR assay. The multiplex PCR relied on a mix of 60 forward primers for TCR Vbeta segments and 13 reverse primers for TCR Jbeta segments. Imported from immuneACCESS, the table was reduced by TCRdb to in-frame sequences with V and J called. These copies leave out some clones; in studies compared against another copy, an unresolved V gene accounts for under half, and the cause of the remainder is not known. Recorded for this sample are about 130,000 clones; just under 80% of them occurred a single time. Around 1.9% of the sample comes from the top ten. Sequenced material: PBMCs. The receptors derive from a woman aged 40 to 49 in good health and CMV-seronegative.

The V call is TRBV10-2, the J call TRBJ2-5, with a tentative D call TRBD1 (6 bases). Trimming took 0 bases from V and 7 from J, leaving 15 bases between them. Germline V gives CDR1 WSHSY, CDR2 SAAADI. The CDR3 has 15 residues. As DNA, the CDR3 is TGCGCCAGCAGTGAGTCGGCAACAGGGTATGGGACCCAGTACTTC. This encodes CASSESATGYGTQYF.

The J gene is TRBJ2-5, the V gene TRBV7-9, with 7 bases aligning to TRBD1. CDR1 and CDR2 from the germline V gene are SEHNR and FQNEAQ (reference sequence). J gave up 2 bases and V 0 bases, and 3 bases lay outside the gene matches. The CDR3 contains 15 residues. In DNA, the CDR3 is TGTGCCAGCAGCTTAGCGCCGGGACAGCAAGAGACCCAGTACTTC. Translating gives CASSLAPGQQETQYF.